Listed below are T cell receptor beta chains from one sample, sequenced in a study of cytomegalovirus exposure and HLA in healthy donors. Sequencing used immunoSEQ multiplex PCR; TCRdb keeps in-frame clones, though not all of them. Counted here are about 360,000 clones, about nine tenths occurring once; the ten biggest clones make up under 0.95%. The source material was PBMCs. The receptors derive from a woman under 30 in good health and CMV-seronegative. The CDR3 runs from the conserved cysteine through the conserved F or W. D genes are given only for firm matches. Where a row states a size, it is once, few, many or the class of an expanded clone; other rows omit it.

cdr3_nt: TGTGCCAGCAGCTCACCCCCGGACAGCCCTTACAATGAGCAGTTCTTC; cdr3_aa: CASSSPPDSPYNEQFF; clone_size: .; j_call: TRBJ2-1; d_call: .; v_call: TRBV11-2
cdr3_nt: TGCGCCAGCAGTCTGGGCAGGGGGCGGGGAGAGACCCAGTACTTC; cdr3_aa: CASSLGRGRGETQYF; clone_size: .; j_call: TRBJ2-5; d_call: TRBD1; v_call: TRBV5-1
cdr3_nt: TGTGCCAGCAGTGAATTTCTCCTAAACGAGCAGTTCTTC; cdr3_aa: CASSEFLLNEQFF; clone_size: .; j_call: TRBJ2-1; d_call: .; v_call: TRBV25-1
cdr3_nt: TGTGCCAGCCTAAAACTAAGCGGGAGGGCCTTCGAGCAGTTCTTC; cdr3_aa: CASLKLSGRAFEQFF; clone_size: .; j_call: TRBJ2-1; d_call: TRBD2; v_call: TRBV27
cdr3_nt: TGTGCCAGCAGCTTGGGGCGGGGGGAGAGCACAGATACGCAGTATTTT; cdr3_aa: CASSLGRGESTDTQYF; clone_size: .; j_call: TRBJ2-3; d_call: TRBD2; v_call: TRBV5-4
cdr3_nt: TGTGCCAGCAGTTACGGTGTAGGGGGCCTTTCCTACGAGCAGTACTTC; cdr3_aa: CASSYGVGGLSYEQYF; clone_size: .; j_call: TRBJ2-7; d_call: TRBD1; v_call: TRBV6-5
cdr3_nt: TGTGCCAGCAGTTTCTTGTACACGGGGGACTACGAGCAGTACTTC; cdr3_aa: CASSFLYTGDYEQYF; clone_size: .; j_call: TRBJ2-7; d_call: .; v_call: TRBV27
cdr3_nt: TGTGCCAGCAGTTTACGCTCAGTGGGCGGGGGGTCTACCTACAATGAGCAGTTCTTC; cdr3_aa: CASSLRSVGGGSTYNEQFF; clone_size: .; j_call: TRBJ2-1; d_call: TRBD2; v_call: TRBV27
cdr3_nt: TGTGCCAGCAGGGCGGGACCAGGAAACATTCAGTACTTC; cdr3_aa: CASRAGPGNIQYF; clone_size: once; j_call: TRBJ2-4; d_call: .; v_call: TRBV2
cdr3_nt: TGTGCCAGCAGTGTACAGGCTAACACTGAAGCTTTCTTT; cdr3_aa: CASSVQANTEAFF; clone_size: .; j_call: TRBJ1-1; d_call: .; v_call: TRBV28
cdr3_nt: TGTGCCAGCAGTTTATGGGGACTGAGCGGGAGCACAGATACGCAGTATTTT; cdr3_aa: CASSLWGLSGSTDTQYF; clone_size: once; j_call: TRBJ2-3; d_call: .; v_call: TRBV28
cdr3_nt: TGTGCCAGCAGCCCATTAGTCACAGCCTCTGGAAACACCATATATTTT; cdr3_aa: CASSPLVTASGNTIYF; clone_size: .; j_call: TRBJ1-3; d_call: .; v_call: TRBV9
cdr3_nt: TGTGCCAGCAGCTTAGACAGGGCCAAAAACATTCAGTACTTC; cdr3_aa: CASSLDRAKNIQYF; clone_size: once; j_call: TRBJ2-4; d_call: .; v_call: TRBV11-2
cdr3_nt: TGTGCCAGCAGTTTGGCCCAGCGGAGTTACAATGAGCAGTTCTTC; cdr3_aa: CASSLAQRSYNEQFF; clone_size: once; j_call: TRBJ2-1; d_call: .; v_call: TRBV27
cdr3_nt: TGCGCCAGCAGCTTCGGGACTAGCGGGAGCTCCTACAATGAGCAGTTCTTC; cdr3_aa: CASSFGTSGSSYNEQFF; clone_size: .; j_call: TRBJ2-1; d_call: TRBD2; v_call: TRBV5-1